One and the same sample provided the 30 T cell receptor beta chains below, sequenced in a study of cytomegalovirus exposure and HLA in healthy donors. The PCR made use of 60 Vbeta and 13 Jbeta primers. This table comes from immunoSEQ multiplex PCR, and its TCRdb copy is limited to in-frame clones, with some not included. Recorded for this sample: roughly 220,000 clones. Sequences were obtained from PBMCs. These TCRs come from a girl aged 2 to 10 in good health and CMV-seropositive.

The rearrangement joins TRBV28 to TRBJ2-6; 7 nucleotides match TRBD2. This CDR3 region has 15 residues. J gave up 3 bases and V 3 bases, and 2 bases lay outside the gene matches. Germline V CDR1 and CDR2: MDHEN, SYDVKM. The CDR3 DNA is TGTGCCAGCAGTTTGTCGGGGGGTGGGGCCAACGTCCTGACTTTC. This codes for CASSLSGGGANVLTF.

The V gene is TRBV5-8, the J gene TRBJ2-7; 13 bases agree with TRBD2. V lost 7 bases and J lost 6; bases outside the gene matches: 7. This CDR3 has 14 amino acids. Per germline, CDR1 SGHTS and CDR2 YDEGEE. CDR3 residues: CASLMGLAGIEQYF. For the CDR3, the DNA is TGTGCCAGCCTCATGGGACTAGCGGGAATCGAGCAGTACTTC.

V gene TRBV2 combines with J gene TRBJ2-3; 7 nucleotides align to TRBD2. Germline lookup yields CDR1 SNHLY and CDR2 FYNNEI. This CDR3 has 16 amino acids. V gave up 8 bases and J gave up 2 bases; unmatched junction bases: 13. CDR3 in amino acids: CASASMGGGNTDTQYF. The CDR3 region has the DNA TGTGCCAGCGCCTCCATGGGGGGGGGAAACACAGATACGCAGTATTTT.

The rearrangement links TRBV4-2 to TRBJ1-1; a possible D gene is TRBD1 (5 bases). The CDR3 consists of 15 residues. The germline V and J ends were trimmed by 0 bases and 7 bases, with 15 bases remaining between them. Germline V gene sequence: CDR1 LGHNA, CDR2 YNFKEQ. CDR3 nucleotides: TGTGCCAGCAGCCAAGAGGGAAGTTCGGGGGGTGAAGCTTTCTTT. It encodes CASSQEGSSGGEAFF.

The gene calls are TRBV6-1 and TRBJ2-7, with D tentatively TRBD1 (6 bases). CDR3 length: 15 amino acids. V was shortened by 5 bases and J by 6 bases, with 20 bases between the two germline ends. Germline lookup yields CDR1 MNHNS and CDR2 SASEGT. CDR3 nucleotides: TGTGCCAGCAGTCGCCGGCAGGGGAAGCCGGTCGAGCAGTACTTC. Translating gives CASSRRQGKPVEQYF.

This chain uses TRBV18 with TRBJ2-3, with a weak D call TRBD2 (7 bases). V lost 6 bases and J 0 bases, leaving 13 bases between the germline ends. Germline CDR1 and CDR2: KGHSH and LQKENI. This CDR3 contains 15 residues. CDR3 sequence reads: CASSPRGASTDTQYF. CDR3 bases: TGTGCCAGCTCGCCCCGGGGGGCTAGCACAGATACGCAGTATTTT.

The V and J genes are TRBV2 and TRBJ1-2; 7 bases are a match to TRBD1. The junction had 11 bases not matched to a gene; V was cut back by 8 bases and J by 8 bases. This CDR3 comprises 13 residues. CDR1 is SNHLY and CDR2 is FYNNEI in the germline V gene. Here the CDR3 reads CASPNDRDPGYTF. The CDR3 nucleotides are TGTGCCAGCCCTAATGACAGGGATCCAGGCTACACCTTC.

The J gene is TRBJ1-1, the V gene TRBV29-1; 7 nucleotides align to TRBD1. The CDR3 runs to 14 residues. V shed 1 base, J shed 6 bases, and the junction held 8 bases outside the gene matches. Germline lookup yields CDR1 SQVTM and CDR2 ANQGSEA. The CDR3 DNA sequence: TGCAGCGTTGAAGGGAAGGGGGCGTCGGCTGAAGCTTTCTTT. This translates into CSVEGKGASAEAFF.

The chain joins TRBV28 to TRBJ2-7; TRBD1 agrees at 9 bases. The CDR3 sequence is 12 residues long. Germline V lookup: CDR1 MDHEN, CDR2 SYDVKM. The V segment lost 8 bases and the J segment 4 bases; nucleotides outside the gene matches: 3. Here the CDR3 reads CASRDRVYEQYF. CDR3 DNA sequence: TGTGCCAGCCGGGACAGGGTGTACGAGCAGTACTTC.

This chain joins TRBV28 and TRBJ1-6; 8 bases are shared with TRBD1. After removal of 3 bases from V and 3 bases from J, the junction contained 4 bases not matched to a gene. In germline, CDR1 is MDHEN, CDR2 SYDVKM. This CDR3 comprises 16 residues. DNA for the CDR3: TGTGCCAGCAGTTTTCTGGACAGGGACTATAATTCACCCCTCCACTTT. Residues: CASSFLDRDYNSPLHF.

The rearrangement uses TRBV5-6 and TRBJ2-7, with 7 bases identical to TRBD1. The CDR3 contains 14 residues. The ends lost 3 bases at V and 3 bases at J; junction bases unmatched: 6. CDR1 and CDR2 from the germline V gene are SGHDT and YYEEEE. CDR3 DNA: TGTGCCAGCAGCTCGACAGGGCAAGGCTACGAGCAGTACTTC. Translated: CASSSTGQGYEQYF. Combining the CDR3 with reference TRBV5-6 and TRBJ2-7 gives the whole variable domain DAGVTQSPTHLIKTRGQQVTLRCSPKSGHDTVSWYQQALGQGPQFIFQYYEEEERQRGNFPDRFSGHQFPNYSSELNVNALLLGDSALYLCASSSTGQGYEQYFGPGTRLTVT.

The J gene is TRBJ2-5, the V gene TRBV2, with D possibly TRBD1 on 5 matching bases. Trimming pared 6 bases from V and 2 bases from J, leaving 7 bases between. The CDR3 loop spans 12 amino acids. Germline V gene data show CDR1 as SNHLY and CDR2 as FYNNEI. DNA of the CDR3: TGTGCCAGCAGGAAGGGGCAAGAGACCCAGTACTTC. Residues: CASRKGQETQYF.

The chain employs TRBV28 and TRBJ1-4; D unresolved. The germline gives CDR1 MDHEN, CDR2 SYDVKM. The CDR3 consists of 15 residues. V lost 1 base to trimming and J lost 5 bases, with 11 bases between them. In nucleotides, the CDR3 is TGTGCCAGCAGTTTATTCACAGCTTCAAATGAAAAACTGTTTTTT. Translating it yields CASSLFTASNEKLFF.

In nucleotides, the CDR3 is TGTGCCAGCAGCCAAGAAGGGGGCGGTACCGGCTCCTACAATGAGCAGTTCTTC. Translating gives CASSQEGGGTGSYNEQFF. The chain combines TRBV4-2 with TRBJ2-1; 7 bases map to TRBD1. In germline, CDR1 is LGHNA, CDR2 YNFKEQ. The CDR3 totals 18 residues. V lost 0 bases to trimming and J lost 0 bases; unmatched junction nucleotides: 8.

The V and J genes are TRBV30 and TRBJ2-5, with unresolved D. This CDR3 region has 12 residues. Trimming left V 3 bases short and J 9 bases short, with 14 bases between. Germline V gene data show CDR1 as GTSNPN and CDR2 as SVGIG (reference sequence). The CDR3: CAWSDILAAQYF. In DNA form, the CDR3 reads TGTGCCTGGAGCGATATATTGGCAGCCCAGTACTTC.

The V gene is TRBV19, the J gene TRBJ2-3; 8 bases line up with TRBD1. Germline trimming cut 10 bases from V and 2 bases from J; bases unmatched to any gene: 5. There are 13 residues in the CDR3. Per germline, CDR1 LNHDA and CDR2 SQIVND (reference sequence). The DNA of the CDR3 is TGTGCCACAGGGACAGGACTCACAGATACGCAGTATTTT. Its protein product is CATGTGLTDTQYF. Using reference TRBV19 and TRBJ2-3 for the parts outside the CDR3, the full variable domain is DGGITQSPKYLFRKEGQNVTLSCEQNLNHDAMYWYRQDPGQGLRLIYYSQIVNDFQKGDIAEGYSVSREKKESFPLTVTSAQKNPTAFYLCATGTGLTDTQYFGPGTRLTVL.

The rearrangement uses TRBV28 and TRBJ1-5, with 7 bases aligning to TRBD1. The CDR3 is 16 residues long. Germline V gene data show CDR1 as MDHEN and CDR2 as SYDVKM. J gave up 2 bases and V 4 bases, and 8 bases lay outside the gene matches. For the CDR3, the DNA is TGTGCCAGCAGTTCGGCAGACAGGGTTGGCAATCAGCCCCAGCATTTT. It translates to CASSSADRVGNQPQHF.

The chain is built from TRBV10-3 and TRBJ2-2, with 7 bases fitting TRBD1. Germline assignment: CDR1 ENHRY and CDR2 SYGVKD. This CDR3 spans 14 amino acids. Unmatched junction bases numbered 4, after V lost 9 bases and J lost 0 bases. The CDR3 DNA follows: TGTGCCATGAGTCAGGGGGCGAACACCGGGGAGCTGTTTTTT. As protein: CAMSQGANTGELFF.

This sequence joins TRBV5-1 and TRBJ1-4, with TRBD1 as a possible D gene (5 bases). Per the germline V gene, CDR1 is SGHRS and CDR2 is YFSETQ. Between the trimmed V and J ends, which lost 4 bases and 5 bases, there was a span of 9 bases. This CDR3 is built from 13 residues. Here the CDR3 DNA reads TGCGCCAGCAGCGGGGGGGAGAATGAAAAACTGTTTTTT. It is translated as CASSGGENEKLFF.

The chain carries TRBV29-1 and TRBJ1-5, with 7 bases lining up with TRBD1. This CDR3 has 14 amino acids. The junction had 4 bases not matched to a gene; V was cut back by 5 bases and J by 0 bases. Germline CDR1 is SQVTM and CDR2 is ANQGSEA. The CDR3 DNA sequence: TGCAGCGTTAGGGACAGCTATAGCAATCAGCCCCAGCATTTT. Amino acid sequence: CSVRDSYSNQPQHF.

The gene calls are TRBV18 and TRBJ2-3; 7 positions match TRBD1. V lost 3 bases, J lost 0 bases, and 3 bases stayed unmatched. This CDR3 is built from 15 residues. The germline CDR1 and CDR2 sequences are KGHSH and LQKENI. The CDR3 spells CASSPGTASTDTQYF. In DNA, the CDR3 is TGTGCCAGCTCACCTGGGACAGCTAGCACAGATACGCAGTATTTT.

V and J are TRBV7-3 and TRBJ2-3, with D uncertain. The germline CDR1 and CDR2 sequences are SGHTA and FQGTGA. The CDR3 has 17 amino acids. Deletions cut 1 base from V and 0 bases from J, with 14 bases between. This chain's CDR3 is CASSLNLDSISTDTQYF. CDR3 DNA: TGTGCCAGCAGCTTAAACCTAGATTCCATAAGCACAGATACGCAGTATTTT. The full variable domain, with the rest looked up from reference TRBV7-3 and TRBJ2-3, is GAGVSQTPSNKVTEKGKYVELRCDPISGHTALYWYRQSLGQGPEFLIYFQGTGAADDSGLPNDRFFAVRPEGSVSTLKIQRTERGDSAVYLCASSLNLDSISTDTQYFGPGTRLTVL.

V and J are TRBV28 and TRBJ1-2; the D is unclear. CDR3 size: 12 residues. From germline, CDR1 is MDHEN and CDR2 SYDVKM. V shed 10 bases and J shed 8 bases, with 17 bases lying between them. The CDR3 spells CAIQPLLVGYTF. The CDR3 DNA sequence: TGTGCCATCCAACCCCTGCTAGTCGGCTACACCTTC.

The V and J genes are TRBV5-4 and TRBJ1-1, with 10 nucleotides matching TRBD1. CDR1 is SGHNT and CDR2 is YYREEE in the germline V gene (reference sequence). The CDR3 is made up of 16 amino acids. Losses at the gene ends were 4 bases for V and 0 bases for J; bases not matched to a gene: 6. The chain's CDR3 is CASSRDRGLLNTEAFF. The CDR3 DNA reads as TGTGCCAGCAGCCGGGACAGGGGCCTGCTGAACACTGAAGCTTTCTTT.

V gene TRBV28 combines with J gene TRBJ1-1, with 9 bases that match TRBD1. This CDR3 is built from 16 residues. Germline V gene lookup returns CDR1 MDHEN and CDR2 SYDVKM. J lost 0 bases, V lost 4 bases, and 6 bases had no gene match. The CDR3 DNA reads TGTGCCAGCAGTTCACCCGGGACAGGGATGAACACTGAAGCTTTCTTT. Its translation: CASSSPGTGMNTEAFF.

This chain uses TRBV11-3 with TRBJ2-3; 8 bases fit TRBD2. The CDR3 is 15 amino acids. Germline CDR1 reads SGHNT; CDR2 reads YENEEA. The trim removed 3 bases at V and 1 base at J, leaving 3 bases unmatched. The CDR3 spells CASSFSAGGTDTQYF. The CDR3 region has the DNA TGTGCCAGCAGCTTCTCAGCGGGAGGCACAGATACGCAGTATTTT.

This chain joins TRBV10-2 and TRBJ1-1; perhaps TRBD1 as D (5 bases). This CDR3 has 19 amino acids. Germline assignment: CDR1 WSHSY and CDR2 SAAADI. The V gene lost 3 bases and the J gene lost 2 bases, with 25 bases spanning the gap. DNA of the CDR3: TGCGCCAGCAGTGATGCAGGGATGGAGACTGGGGGGACCAACACTGAAGCTTTCTTT. This encodes CASSDAGMETGGTNTEAFF.

This sequence joins TRBV30 and TRBJ2-5; 7 bases are a match to TRBD1. The CDR3 has 12 amino acids. The ends lost 6 bases at V and 3 bases at J; junction bases unmatched: 4. Germline V gene lookup returns CDR1 GTSNPN and CDR2 SVGIG (reference sequence). The CDR3 loop is CACSDREETQYF. DNA for the CDR3: TGTGCCTGTTCAGACAGGGAAGAGACCCAGTACTTC. Full variable domain (remainder filled in from reference TRBV30 and TRBJ2-5): SQTIHQWPATLVQPVGSPLSLECTVEGTSNPNLYWYRQAAGRGLQLLFYSVGIGQISSEVPQNLSASRPQDRQFILSSKKLLLSDSGFYLCACSDREETQYFGPGTRLLVL.

J is TRBJ2-5 and V is TRBV5-1, with 13 positions matching TRBD2. The last part of the DNA fits TRBJ2-7 better; the J call may be wrong. This CDR3 is 17 amino acids long. The germline gives CDR1 SGHRS, CDR2 YFSETQ. The CDR3: CASSSGLAGVRSYEQYF. Written as DNA, the CDR3 is TGCGCCAGCAGCTCTGGACTAGCGGGAGTACGCTCCTACGAGCAGTACTTC.

This chain connects TRBV27 to TRBJ2-7; D is unclear. The CDR3 is made up of 14 amino acids. Trimming left V 4 bases short and J 0 bases short, with 10 bases between. CDR1 and CDR2 from the germline V gene are MNHEY and SMNVEV (reference sequence). CDR3 DNA: TGTGCCAGCAGTTCTCCCCTCCGCTCCTACGAGCAGTACTTC. It codes for CASSSPLRSYEQYF.